The subject of this entry is one T cell receptor beta chain. These data belong to a study of blood T cell repertoires in COVID-19. Study-wide context: Samples came from the United States, Italy and Spain, spanning acute and convalescent COVID-19. T cells, B-cell-depleted T cells, or PBMCs provided the cDNA or gDNA that served as material.

Original processing notes: Reference gene primers were amplified, and this amplification served to estimate nucleated cell counts. Sequencing was performed with immunoSEQ multiplex PCR; in TCRdb, only in-frame clones are kept and a portion is missing. V and J calls and clone size are copied from that table; D and trimming were computed from the DNA. The sample carries 70,000 to 95,000 clones, 70% to 90% recorded once. Germline V gene sequence: CDR1 GTSNPN, CDR2 SVGIG (reference sequence). Between the trimmed V and J ends, which lost 0 bases and 5 bases, there was a span of 10 bases. CDR3 size: 13 residues.

The sample consisted of peripheral blood. The receptor comes from a woman aged 70 to 79 with acute or convalescent COVID-19. The chain uses TRBV30 and TRBJ2-5; possible D gene TRBD1, 5 bases. CDR3 amino acids: CAWSVQKGETQYF. DNA of the CDR3: TGTGCCTGGAGTGTACAAAAGGGGGAGACCCAGTACTTC.